Presented here are 24 T cell receptor beta chains from one specimen sequenced in a study of response to subunit inactivated influenza vaccine. Via MiXCR, TCRdb re-called the RT-PCR reads, giving one row per CDR3 protein. This sample has 540,000 or so distinct CDR3 sequences; 13% occur once, and the top ten carry about an eighth. This specimen was PBMCs from blood, taken 40 to 50 days after vaccination. The source is a man aged 45-60 years who received an inactivated influenza vaccine.

This clonotype was counted at least ten times. The gene calls are TRBV28 and TRBJ2-7, with D possibly being TRBD1 (6 bases). Trimming took 6 bases from V and 2 from J, leaving 14 bases between them. The CDR3 covers 14 residues. The germline gives CDR1 MDHEN, CDR2 SYDVKM. The CDR3 here is CASRWTADTYEQYF. CDR3 nucleotide sequence: TGTGCCAGCAGATGGACAGCTGACACCTACGAGCAGTACTTC.

This clonotype was observed a handful of times. The CDR3 is CSARTGAGNEQFF. The CDR3 DNA is TGCAGCGCTCGGACAGGTGCGGGCAATGAGCAGTTCTTC. This chain connects TRBV29-1 to TRBJ2-1; 7 bases map to TRBD1. V lost 7 bases and J lost 6; bases outside the gene matches: 9. CDR1 is SQVTM and CDR2 is ANQGSEA in the germline V gene. This CDR3 contains 13 residues.

This chain joins TRBV11-1 and TRBJ2-1; TRBD2 matches 13 bases. The CDR3 length is 18 residues. CDR1 and CDR2 from the germline V gene are SGHAT and FQDESV (reference sequence). J was trimmed by 9 bases and V by 0 bases; bases with no gene match: 11. CDR3 sequence (DNA): TGTGCCAGCAGCTTAGCACATAGGACTAGCGGGAGAAGTTTTGAGCAGTTCTTC. Its translation is CASSLAHRTSGRSFEQFF.

This clonotype was observed many times. In DNA form, the CDR3 reads TGCAGCGTGCCCGGGCTAGCGGGAGACGGGGCCTACAATGAGCAGTTCTTC. Its translation is CSVPGLAGDGAYNEQFF. The chain has TRBV29-1 and TRBJ2-1, with 10 bases that match TRBD2. CDR3 length: 17 amino acids. Trimming removed 6 bases from V and 2 bases from J; junction bases left unmatched: 13. Germline CDR1 SQVTM, CDR2 ANQGSEA.

The chain employs TRBV30 and TRBJ2-3; weak D call: TRBD2 (6 bases). The germline CDR1 and CDR2 sequences are GTSNPN and SVGIG (reference sequence). Trimming stripped 0 bases from V and 4 bases from J, with 14 bases between. The CDR3 length is 15 residues. The CDR3 DNA follows: TGTGCCTGGAGTGTAGGGCGGGAACGGGCAGATACGCAGTATTTT. Its translation: CAWSVGRERADTQYF. Drawing the rest from reference TRBV30 and TRBJ2-3, the complete variable domain is SQTIHQWPATLVQPVGSPLSLECTVEGTSNPNLYWYRQAAGRGLQLLFYSVGIGQISSEVPQNLSASRPQDRQFILSSKKLLLSDSGFYLCAWSVGRERADTQYFGPGTRLTVL.

A few counts support this clonotype. This sequence joins TRBV4-2 and TRBJ1-5; D remains ambiguous. The CDR3 contains 14 residues. V was cut by 0 bases and J by 5 bases, with 8 bases left in between. The germline V gene encodes CDR1 LGHNA and CDR2 YNFKEQ. Here the CDR3 DNA reads TGTGCCAGCAGCCAAGATGCGGCATATCAGCCCCAGCATTTT. Translation: CASSQDAAYQPQHF.

The V gene is TRBV6-6, the J gene TRBJ1-1; TRBD1 matches 10 bases. CDR1 is MNHNY, CDR2 SVGAGI, per germline (reference sequence). V lost 7 bases to trimming and J lost 4 bases; unmatched junction nucleotides: 3. The CDR3 is 13 residues long. The CDR3 is CASKRTGGTEAFF. As DNA, the CDR3 is TGTGCCAGCAAAAGGACAGGGGGCACTGAAGCTTTCTTT.

This clonotype was observed at least ten times. V is TRBV20-1 and J is TRBJ1-1; D is possibly TRBD1 (5 bases). Trimming cost V 3 bases and J 6 bases, with 14 bases left between them. The germline V gene has CDR1 DFQATT and CDR2 SNEGSKA (reference sequence). The CDR3 sequence is 13 residues long. In DNA, the CDR3 is TGCAGTGCTAGTTTGGGGGAATTGGCTGAAGCTTTCTTT. Amino acids: CSASLGELAEAFF.

A few counts support this clonotype. The V and J genes are TRBV5-1 and TRBJ2-1, with 14 bases that match TRBD2. The CDR3 totals 20 residues. Germline lookup yields CDR1 SGHRS and CDR2 YFSETQ. V lost 0 bases and J lost 0; bases outside the gene matches: 8. CDR3 nucleotides: TGCGCCAGCAGCTTGGATGGACTAGCGGGGGGTCGTAGCTCCTACAATGAGCAGTTCTTC. It translates to CASSLDGLAGGRSSYNEQFF.

This clonotype was detected only a few times. V gene TRBV5-1 combines with J gene TRBJ2-1; D remains unclear. There are 15 residues in the CDR3. Per the germline V gene, CDR1 is SGHRS and CDR2 is YFSETQ. V lost 1 base, J lost 5 bases, and 13 bases lay in between. CDR3 protein: CASSLSTLGNNEQFF. DNA of the CDR3: TGCGCCAGCAGCTTGTCTACTCTTGGGAACAATGAGCAGTTCTTC.

V gene TRBV29-1 combines with J gene TRBJ1-2; 7 positions match TRBD1. Losses at the gene ends were 7 bases for V and 3 bases for J; bases not matched to a gene: 8. This CDR3 is built from 13 residues. Germline V CDR1 and CDR2: SQVTM, ANQGSEA. The CDR3 nucleotides read TGCAGCGGTAAAACAGGGGACGACTATGGCTACACCTTC. This encodes CSGKTGDDYGYTF.

This chain links TRBV28 with TRBJ2-1, with D perhaps TRBD1 or TRBD2 (5 bases each). Per germline, CDR1 MDHEN and CDR2 SYDVKM. Trimming shortened V by 3 bases and J by 4 bases, and 19 bases separated the two germline ends. This CDR3 contains 17 residues. CDR3 sequence: CASSFFTLGPGYNEQFF. The DNA for the CDR3 is TGTGCCAGCAGTTTTTTTACTCTGGGGCCGGGGTACAATGAGCAGTTCTTC.

This clonotype was recorded once. The chain combines TRBV5-5 with TRBJ1-3, with unresolved D. Germline lookup yields CDR1 SGHKS and CDR2 YYEKEE (reference sequence). V lost 1 base and J lost 0, with 8 bases in between. CDR3 length: 15 amino acids. The DNA of the CDR3 is TGTGCCAGCAGCTTGATTTCCTTCTCTGGAAACACCATATATTTT. This gives the protein CASSLISFSGNTIYF.

This chain links TRBV12-3 or TRBV12-4 with TRBJ2-5, with 7 bases that match TRBD1. The V gene end was trimmed by 7 bases and the J gene end by 2 bases; junction bases not matched to a gene: 4. The CDR3 extends over 13 amino acids. As DNA, the CDR3 is TGTGCCAGCACCAGGGACAGACAAGAGACCCAGTACTTC. Protein product: CASTRDRQETQYF.

In its sample, this clonotype was seen a few times. This sequence joins TRBV6-2 or TRBV6-3 and TRBJ2-4, with D perhaps assigned TRBD1 or TRBD2 (5 bases each). V dropped 7 bases and J dropped 0 bases, with 28 bases sitting between them. The CDR3 contains 20 residues. The V gene's germline CDR1 is MNHEY and CDR2 SVGEGT. DNA for the CDR3: TGTGCCAGCAACGGGGCCAAACAGGCCAACCACATACTAGCCAAAAACATTCAGTACTTC. It encodes CASNGAKQANHILAKNIQYF.

The table lists this clonotype with a few counts. V usage is TRBV28 and J usage is TRBJ1-1; unclear D gene. The ends were cut back, 4 bases at V and 1 base at J, with 10 bases in the middle. Germline CDR1 is MDHEN and CDR2 is SYDVKM. The CDR3 contains 14 residues. The CDR3 DNA reads as TGTGCCAGCAGTTCGAGAAGGAAGAACACTGAAGCTTTCTTT. Its translation is CASSSRRKNTEAFF.

This clonotype has at least ten counts. The J gene is TRBJ1-1, the V gene TRBV20-1; tentatively, D is TRBD1 (6 bases). From germline, CDR1 is DFQATT and CDR2 SNEGSKA (reference sequence). The CDR3 totals 13 residues. The germline V and J ends were trimmed by 0 bases and 1 base, with 6 bases remaining between them. The CDR3 loop reads CSARDRGNTEAFF. As DNA, the CDR3 is TGCAGTGCTAGAGACAGGGGGAACACTGAAGCTTTCTTT.

The chain recombines TRBV4-1 with TRBJ1-5, with no clear D. The CDR3 length is 15 residues. Germline V gene data show CDR1 as MGHRA and CDR2 as YSYEKL. V shed 2 bases and J shed 0 bases, with 8 bases lying between them. The CDR3 protein is CASSQTVNSNQPQHF. The CDR3 DNA reads as TGCGCCAGCAGCCAAACAGTCAATAGCAATCAGCCCCAGCATTTT.

This clonotype was observed at least ten times. The chain joins TRBV28 to TRBJ2-1, with 9 bases lining up with TRBD1. The V and J ends lost 4 bases and 7 bases, in that order; junction bases with no gene match: 8. Germline CDR1 is MDHEN and CDR2 is SYDVKM. The CDR3 length is 15 residues. CDR3 residues: CASSSYRTGENEQFF. DNA of the CDR3: TGTGCCAGCAGTTCTTATCGGACAGGGGAGAATGAGCAGTTCTTC.

The V and J genes are TRBV29-1 and TRBJ1-2, with D possibly matching TRBD1 (5 bases). CDR1 SQVTM and CDR2 ANQGSEA come from the germline V gene. V gave up 1 base and J gave up 5 bases, with 14 bases separating them. This CDR3 region has 14 residues. CDR3 coding DNA: TGCAGCGTTGAAGCGGCCGGGACGGATTATGGCTACACCTTC. It encodes CSVEAAGTDYGYTF. Combining the CDR3 with reference TRBV29-1 and TRBJ1-2 gives the whole variable domain SAVISQKPSRDICQRGTSLTIQCQVDSQVTMMFWYRQQPGQSLTLIATANQGSEATYESGFVIDKFPISRPNLTFSTLTVSNMSPEDSSIYLCSVEAAGTDYGYTFGSGTRLTVV.

V usage is TRBV4-1 and J usage is TRBJ2-6; no clear D. The CDR3 covers 19 residues. V dropped 0 bases and J dropped 0 bases, with 15 bases sitting between them. The germline V gene has CDR1 MGHRA and CDR2 YSYEKL. CDR3 in DNA: TGCGCCAGCAGCCAAGACGGCGCATACCTCAGCTCTGGGGCCAACGTCCTGACTTTC. It specifies CASSQDGAYLSSGANVLTF.

This clonotype was picked up many times. This chain connects TRBV29-1 to TRBJ1-1; possibly TRBD1 for D (5 bases). V lost 7 bases and J lost 4, with 19 bases in between. Looked up from germline, CDR1 is SQVTM and CDR2 is ANQGSEA. The length of the CDR3 is 14 residues. Written as DNA, the CDR3 is TGCAGCGGTTGTAGGTCGACAGTTGGCACTGAAGCTTTCTTT. It specifies CSGCRSTVGTEAFF.

The chain uses TRBV29-1 and TRBJ2-1; TRBD1 agrees at 9 bases. After removal of 6 bases from V and 4 bases from J, the junction contained 7 bases not matched to a gene. The germline V gene encodes CDR1 SQVTM and CDR2 ANQGSEA. This CDR3 contains 14 residues. The CDR3 coding sequence is TGCAGCGTCGATACAGGGGGCGCTTACAATGAGCAGTTCTTC. This sequence encodes CSVDTGGAYNEQFF.

This clonotype occurred a few times. The gene calls are TRBV30 and TRBJ2-2, with 8 bases identical to TRBD2. Unmatched junction bases numbered 14, after V lost 4 bases and J lost 4 bases. Germline V gene sequence: CDR1 GTSNPN, CDR2 SVGIG (reference sequence). The CDR3 extends over 17 amino acids. CDR3 sequence: CAWNRRYRAGGTGELFF. The CDR3 DNA reads TGTGCCTGGAATCGTCGGTACAGGGCGGGGGGCACCGGGGAGCTGTTTTTT. The full variable domain, with the rest looked up from reference TRBV30 and TRBJ2-2, is SQTIHQWPATLVQPVGSPLSLECTVEGTSNPNLYWYRQAAGRGLQLLFYSVGIGQISSEVPQNLSASRPQDRQFILSSKKLLLSDSGFYLCAWNRRYRAGGTGELFFGEGSRLTVL.